Listed below are T cell receptor beta chains from one sample, sequenced in a study of T cells expressing NK-cell markers. Reprocessing the 5' RACE reads, TCRdb reports a single entry for every CDR3 protein and omits DNA. The sample holds about 460,000 distinct CDR3 sequences. The sequenced sample consisted of blood T cells: a sorted CD56 or NKG2C T cell subset, CD4+ or CD8+ T cells, or bulk PBMC T cells (not recorded which). Receptor source: a woman aged 45-65 years in good health. Both conserved end residues are part of each CDR3.

V gene	J gene	CDR3 protein
TRBV6-5	TRBJ2-2	CASKDGTGELFF
TRBV6-5	TRBJ2-7	CASRGSGSYEQYF
TRBV4-2	TRBJ2-1	CASTLGQRGNEQFF
TRBV7-8	TRBJ2-3	CASSLESPSPDTQYF
TRBV3-1	TRBJ2-7	CASSQGLQGRAYEQYF
TRBV6-6	TRBJ2-5	CASNPSPQVAQYF
TRBV7-2	TRBJ2-1	CASSEVPGLAINEQFF
TRBV5-1	TRBJ1-2	CASSLGGTASAHYGYTF
TRBV4-2	TRBJ2-3	CASSAAGTAGFTDTQYF
TRBV12-3/TRBV12-4	TRBJ2-1	CASLVTGGHNEQFF
TRBV6-2/TRBV6-3	TRBJ2-5	CASSQGGLGETQYF
TRBV4-2	TRBJ1-1	CASSQLDRDTEAFF
TRBV7-8	TRBJ2-1	CASSAPLRDFAVWERFF
TRBV6-1	TRBJ2-1	CASSEVRLNEQFF